A single T cell receptor beta chain is shown here with its context. The sample is drawn from a study of T cells in tuberculosis. Cells were sorted from thawed PBMC rested overnight and stained with GMM-loaded CD1B tetramer, viability dye and anti-CD3. CD1B tetramers were loaded with Rhodococcus equi-derived C32 glucose monomycolate. Before cryopreservation, the sorted PBMC lost their CD14-expressing monocytes. Approximately 94,000 tetramer-negative cells were sorted from each donor. Chain pairing is unknown; alpha and beta were sequenced separately. Sequencing was performed with immunoSEQ multiplex PCR; in TCRdb, only in-frame clones are kept and a portion is missing. Altogether more than 70,000 clones are present, roughly 93% being singletons, with the ten largest covering approximately 2%. The sequence came from an adult woman with latent tuberculosis. Input material: CD1b-GMM tetramer-negative cells sorted from PBMCs.

The CDR3 region is CASNPKVVAGAGEQYF. In nucleotides, the CDR3 is TGCGCCAGCAACCCGAAAGTGGTAGCGGGGGCGGGGGAGCAGTACTTC. The J gene is TRBJ2-5, the V gene TRBV5-1; 9 bases agree with TRBD2. Losses at the gene ends were 6 bases for V and 11 bases for J; bases not matched to a gene: 20. CDR1 is SGHRS and CDR2 is YFSETQ in the germline V gene. The CDR3 totals 16 residues.